Listed below are T cell receptor beta chains from one sample, sequenced in a study of T cell responses to AZD1222 COVID-19 vaccine. Clones were sequenced by immunoSEQ multiplex PCR, and TCRdb holds only the in-frame ones, with some missing. The table lists 150,000 or so clones, approximately 90% of them singletons. Sequenced here: peripheral blood, sampled on day 0 of AZD1222 vaccination. The receptors shown here come from an adult in good health. Both conserved end residues are part of each CDR3. D genes are given only for firm matches.

v_gene	d_gene	j_gene	CDR3aa
TRBV7-2	NA	TRBJ2-4	CASSPDSSLGNIQYF
TRBV30	TRBD2	TRBJ2-5	CAWSETSGVAETQYF
TRBV28	TRBD2	TRBJ2-5	CASRGPSGGSQETQYF
TRBV6-2/TRBV6-3	TRBD1	TRBJ1-1	CASSTRPGGEGTEAFF
TRBV6-2/TRBV6-3	NA	TRBJ2-7	CASSYWIEQYF
TRBV6-2/TRBV6-3	NA	TRBJ1-1	CASSFGTEAFF
TRBV5-1	NA	TRBJ2-3	CASGHERTADTQYF
TRBV6-2/TRBV6-3	TRBD2	TRBJ2-1	CASSYSLRTRADDEQFF
TRBV6-5	NA	TRBJ2-7	CASSYSKRAVYEQYF
TRBV6-5	TRBD1	TRBJ2-7	CASRRTGGAQDEQYF
TRBV4-1	NA	TRBJ2-6	CASSPQIGANVLTF
TRBV7-3	NA	TRBJ1-1	CASSLDRYTEAFF
TRBV5-1	TRBD1	TRBJ2-5	CASSLDRGGETQYF
TRBV4-3	NA	TRBJ1-5	CASSQEVRDHQPQHF
TRBV6-4	NA	TRBJ2-2	CASSESGGPTGELFF
TRBV15	TRBD1	TRBJ1-4	CATSNPGTGKLRAEKLFF
TRBV29-1	NA	TRBJ2-1	CSVRRGFHEQFF
TRBV29-1	NA	TRBJ1-4	CSVESGTKLFF
TRBV28	NA	TRBJ1-5	CASSLAGSNQPQHF
TRBV30	NA	TRBJ1-1	CAWSDRNTEAFF
TRBV28	TRBD2	TRBJ2-5	CASSGLAGRQETQYF
TRBV9	NA	TRBJ1-4	CASSVGGNEKLFF
TRBV30	NA	TRBJ2-2	CAWSRGGNTGELFF
TRBV19	NA	TRBJ1-1	CASRGEQAFF
TRBV27	NA	TRBJ2-7	CASMGGGMVREQYF
TRBV24-1	TRBD1	TRBJ1-2	CATSDPGTGANYGYTF
TRBV6-2/TRBV6-3	NA	TRBJ2-7	CASSYDKLYEQYF
TRBV6-5	NA	TRBJ1-3	CASRTTGSSGNTIYF
TRBV15	NA	TRBJ1-1	CATSRDPGRRNMNTEAFF
TRBV11-3	NA	TRBJ2-2	CASSSETGSNTGELFF
TRBV7-2	NA	TRBJ1-3	CASSFRGATANTIYF
TRBV7-2	NA	TRBJ2-3	CASSFRVGPNTDTQYF
TRBV6-5	NA	TRBJ2-1	CASSYSSRLDEQFF
TRBV5-4	NA	TRBJ1-4	CASSLRTATNEKLFF
TRBV19	NA	TRBJ1-5	CATSSTGGNQPQHF
TRBV2	NA	TRBJ1-3	CASSEEWVEGNTIYF
TRBV10-3	NA	TRBJ2-3	CAISWTETDTQYF
TRBV13	TRBD2	TRBJ2-7	CASSVGPSGAGGEQYF
TRBV12-5	NA	TRBJ2-2	CASAGVTGELFF
TRBV7-9	NA	TRBJ2-7	CASSPDRVSYEQYF